A single sample gave rise to the 27 T cell receptor beta chains below, sequenced in a study of siplizumab effects on memory and regulatory T cells. The table came from immunoSEQ multiplex PCR; TCRdb's copy has only in-frame clones and leaves some out. Here the sample spans about 100,000 clones, more than 90% being singletons. The specimen sequenced was CD4+ T cells sorted from blood. These receptors all come from a human donor in good health.

The chain is built from TRBV5-1 and TRBJ1-2, with 8 bases aligning to TRBD1. Germline CDR1 and CDR2: SGHRS and YFSETQ. This CDR3 contains 18 residues. V gave up 1 base and J gave up 2 bases; unmatched junction bases: 13. CDR3 DNA sequence: TGCGCCAGCAGCTTGCGTTTCCCATACAGACAGGGGAACTATGGCTACACCTTC. It encodes CASSLRFPYRQGNYGYTF.

The J gene is TRBJ2-3, the V gene TRBV7-9, with 10 bases that match TRBD1. The CDR3 contains 15 residues. Trimming cost V 11 bases and J 6 bases; bases outside gene matches: 14. Germline CDR1 reads SEHNR; CDR2 reads FQNEAQ (reference sequence). The DNA of the CDR3 is TGTGCCGGAAACCTAGGACAGGGGGTAGGCGATACGCAGTATTTT. Translated, it gives CAGNLGQGVGDTQYF.

V gene TRBV11-2 combines with J gene TRBJ2-3; 8 nucleotides match TRBD2. The CDR3 spans 14 residues. V lost 6 bases, J lost 8 bases, and 10 bases stayed unmatched. Germline values: CDR1 SGHAT, CDR2 FQNNGV. CDR3 nucleotides: TGTGCCAGCAGGCGGGGGGCCGGGGCCCCTACGCAGTATTTT. Its translation is CASRRGAGAPTQYF. Supplemented by reference TRBV11-2 and TRBJ2-3, the full variable domain reads EAGVAQSPRYKIIEKRQSVAFWCNPISGHATLYWYQQILGQGPKLLIQFQNNGVVDDSQLPKDRFSAERLKGVDSTLKIQPAKLEDSAVYLCASRRGAGAPTQYFGPGTRLTVL.

This sequence joins TRBV18 and TRBJ1-2; D gene unclear. The CDR3 consists of 15 residues. The germline CDR1 and CDR2 sequences are KGHSH and LQKENI. The V gene lost 3 bases and the J gene lost 7 bases, with 18 bases spanning the gap. CDR3 DNA: TGTGCCAGCTCACCCCCGGACGGCCTAACTATTGGCTACACCTTC. Its translation is CASSPPDGLTIGYTF.

This sequence joins TRBV6-4 and TRBJ2-5; D might be TRBD1 or TRBD2, each matching 6 bases. The germline V gene has CDR1 MRHNA and CDR2 SNTAGT. The CDR3 spans 13 residues. Deletions cut 3 bases from V and 4 bases from J, with 9 bases between. This CDR3 reads CASSDEGGETQYF. As DNA, the CDR3 is TGTGCCAGCAGTGATGAGGGGGGAGAGACCCAGTACTTC.

This chain connects TRBV9 to TRBJ2-5; 7 bases are a match to TRBD2. This CDR3 has 14 amino acids. The ends lost 0 bases at V and 6 bases at J; junction bases unmatched: 5. Germline V gives CDR1 SGDLS, CDR2 YYNGEE. The CDR3 nucleotides read TGTGCCAGCAGCGTAGGGGAGGGGAGGCAGACCCAGTACTTC. Its protein is CASSVGEGRQTQYF.

This chain links TRBV7-3 with TRBJ1-1; D may be TRBD1 (5 bases). Germline values: CDR1 SGHTA, CDR2 FQGTGA. The CDR3 is 16 amino acids. Between the trimmed V and J ends, which lost 3 bases and 0 bases, there was a span of 14 bases. CDR3 coding DNA: TGTGCCAGCAGCTTCCCAATTGGGGGAATGAACACTGAAGCTTTCTTT. This sequence encodes CASSFPIGGMNTEAFF.

The rearrangement links TRBV9 to TRBJ1-2; unclear D gene. This CDR3 spans 11 amino acids. V lost 3 bases, J lost 8 bases, and 8 bases lay in between. Germline V gene lookup returns CDR1 SGDLS and CDR2 YYNGEE. The CDR3 nucleotides read TGTGCCAGCAGCGCACCCGGGGGCTACACCTTC. Protein: CASSAPGGYTF.

The CDR3 coding sequence is TGTGCCAGCACCCGAGGGACAGGGCGGAACACTGAAGCTTTCTTT. Its protein product is CASTRGTGRNTEAFF. The V and J genes are TRBV5-4 and TRBJ1-1; 9 positions agree with TRBD1. The germline gives CDR1 SGHNT, CDR2 YYREEE (reference sequence). This CDR3 spans 15 amino acids. V lost 6 bases, J lost 1 base, and 7 bases stayed unmatched.

The chain couples TRBV10-3 to TRBJ2-1, with 10 positions matching TRBD2. V lost 4 bases, J lost 3 bases, and 3 bases stayed unmatched. Germline CDR1 is ENHRY and CDR2 is SYGVKD. This CDR3 comprises 15 residues. The CDR3 sequence: CAISGIAGGYNEQFF. The DNA of the CDR3 is TGTGCCATCAGTGGCATAGCGGGGGGCTACAATGAGCAGTTCTTC.

V and J are TRBV7-3 and TRBJ2-7; unclear D gene. The CDR3 runs 14 residues. The ends were cut back, 7 bases at V and 11 bases at J, with 24 bases in the middle. Germline V lookup: CDR1 SGHTA, CDR2 FQGTGA. The CDR3 loop reads CASTSQWVRTLKYF. The CDR3 region has the DNA TGTGCCAGCACCAGCCAGTGGGTACGGACCTTGAAGTACTTC.

V is TRBV6-6 and J is TRBJ1-1; D unclear. V dropped 6 bases and J dropped 10 bases, with 21 bases sitting between them. The CDR3 is 14 amino acids. Looked up from germline, CDR1 is MNHNY and CDR2 is SVGAGI (reference sequence). The CDR3 loop reads CASRPPRPPAPAFF. The CDR3, as DNA: TGTGCCAGCAGGCCCCCCCGGCCCCCGGCCCCAGCTTTCTTT.

This chain links TRBV5-1 with TRBJ2-3; 10 nucleotides match TRBD2. Germline CDR1 and CDR2: SGHRS and YFSETQ. The CDR3 runs to 17 residues. With 4 bases clipped from V and 0 bases from J, the junction kept 8 bases outside the gene matches. DNA for the CDR3: TGCGCCAGCAGCCCAGCACTAGCGGGACAGAGCACAGATACGCAGTATTTT. This encodes CASSPALAGQSTDTQYF.

J is TRBJ2-3 and V is TRBV4-2; TRBD2 matches 8 bases. V shed 1 base, J shed 5 bases, and the junction held 8 bases outside the gene matches. Germline CDR1 and CDR2: LGHNA and YNFKEQ. The CDR3 has 16 residues. DNA of the CDR3: TGTGCCAGCAGCCAAGTGGTCGGGGGGGCTGGAGATACGCAGTATTTT. This translates into CASSQVVGGAGDTQYF.

The V gene is TRBV10-3, the J gene TRBJ2-3; D possibly matches TRBD1 or TRBD2 (6 bases each). Germline CDR1 reads ENHRY; CDR2 reads SYGVKD. CDR3 size: 16 residues. V was cut by 4 bases and J by 4 bases, with 18 bases left in between. This CDR3 reads CAISAGGGTVADTQYF. CDR3 DNA: TGTGCCATCAGTGCCGGAGGGGGGACGGTCGCAGATACGCAGTATTTT.

The genes are TRBV25-1 and TRBJ2-5, with D maybe TRBD1 (5 bases). This CDR3 spans 13 amino acids. Trimming left V 6 bases short and J 3 bases short, with 11 bases between. CDR1 is MGHDK and CDR2 is SYGVNS in the germline V gene. CDR3 bases: TGTGCCAGCAGGGCGCAGGGTAAAGAGACCCAGTACTTC. Its translation: CASRAQGKETQYF.

This chain uses TRBV28 with TRBJ1-4, with D uncertain. Germline lookup yields CDR1 MDHEN and CDR2 SYDVKM. The length of the CDR3 is 12 residues. The V end lost 10 bases, the J end lost 3 bases, and 9 bases lay between the germline ends. The CDR3 sequence is CATGRSNEKLFF. The DNA of the CDR3 is TGTGCCACCGGGAGGTCTAATGAAAAACTGTTTTTT. The full variable domain, with the rest looked up from reference TRBV28 and TRBJ1-4, is DVKVTQSSRYLVKRTGEKVFLECVQDMDHENMFWYRQDPGLGLRLIYFSYDVKMKEKGDIPEGYSVSREKKERFSLILESASTNQTSMYLCATGRSNEKLFFGSGTQLSVL.

J is TRBJ2-5 and V is TRBV4-3, with 8 bases lining up with TRBD2. J lost 3 bases, V lost 1 base, and 4 bases had no gene match. The CDR3 totals 15 residues. CDR1 is LGHNA and CDR2 is YSLEER in the germline V gene. This CDR3 reads CASSQVKAGEETQYF. The DNA for the CDR3 is TGCGCCAGCAGCCAAGTTAAAGCGGGGGAAGAGACCCAGTACTTC.

The rearrangement uses TRBV5-5 and TRBJ2-1; D assignment may be TRBD1 or TRBD2 (5 bases each). Trimming shortened V by 0 bases and J by 5 bases, and 12 bases separated the two germline ends. Germline loops: CDR1 SGHKS, CDR2 YYEKEE (reference sequence). The CDR3 loop spans 15 amino acids. CDR3 sequence (DNA): TGTGCCAGCAGCTTGGTGAGGGGCGCGAACAATGAGCAGTTCTTC. Translation gives CASSLVRGANNEQFF.

This chain connects TRBV9 to TRBJ2-5; D call uncertain. The CDR3 runs 13 residues. Germline values: CDR1 SGDLS, CDR2 YYNGEE. Between the trimmed V and J ends, which lost 0 bases and 5 bases, there was a span of 8 bases. The CDR3 reads CASSVEPGETQYF. DNA of the CDR3: TGTGCCAGCAGCGTAGAACCCGGGGAGACCCAGTACTTC.

The table lists this clone with a count of one. The chain joins TRBV5-4 to TRBJ2-6; D is ambiguous. Per the germline V gene, CDR1 is SGHNT and CDR2 is YYREEE (reference sequence). CDR3 length: 15 amino acids. Trimming left V 0 bases short and J 0 bases short, with 4 bases between. As DNA, the CDR3 is TGTGCCAGCAGCTTGGGCCTCTCTGGGGCCAACGTCCTGACTTTC. Translated: CASSLGLSGANVLTF.

The V and J genes are TRBV6-5 and TRBJ1-1; the match to TRBD1 covers 7 bases. Germline CDR1 and CDR2: MNHEY and SVGAGI. CDR3 length: 13 amino acids. V lost 7 bases and J lost 2; bases outside the gene matches: 4. DNA for the CDR3: TGTGCCAGCACCAGACAGGGAAACACTGAAGCTTTCTTT. This translates into CASTRQGNTEAFF.

The chain joins TRBV6-1 to TRBJ1-5, with TRBD1 as a possible D gene (5 bases). V shed 5 bases and J shed 4 bases, with 6 bases lying between them. Looked up from germline, CDR1 is MNHNS and CDR2 is SASEGT. The CDR3 runs to 12 residues. The CDR3 loop is CASSPGNQPQHF. The CDR3 DNA follows: TGTGCCAGCAGTCCAGGGAATCAGCCCCAGCATTTT.

The chain recombines TRBV7-6 with TRBJ2-2; 10 bases match TRBD1. With 5 bases clipped from V and 5 bases from J, the junction kept 11 bases outside the gene matches. This CDR3 contains 17 residues. Germline V gene data show CDR1 as SGHVS and CDR2 as FNYEAQ. CDR3 bases: TGTGCCAGCAGCCCGATACCCGGGACAGGGGCAACCGGGGAGCTGTTTTTT. Amino acids: CASSPIPGTGATGELFF. Together with reference TRBV7-6 and TRBJ2-2, the CDR3 gives the full variable domain: GAGVSQSPRYKVTKRGQDVALRCDPISGHVSLYWYRQALGQGPEFLTYFNYEAQQDKSGLPNDRFSAERPEGSISTLTIQRTEQRDSAMYRCASSPIPGTGATGELFFGEGSRLTVL.

The V call is TRBV19, the J call TRBJ2-3; TRBD1 might be the D (6 bases). The CDR3 is made up of 13 amino acids. Germline assignment: CDR1 LNHDA and CDR2 SQIVND (reference sequence). V was trimmed by 7 bases and J by 2 bases, leaving 10 bases between them. CDR3 protein: CASIGQSTDTQYF. The CDR3 nucleotides are TGTGCCAGTATTGGACAGTCCACAGATACGCAGTATTTT.

The V gene is TRBV5-4, the J gene TRBJ2-1, with 10 bases aligning to TRBD2. The junction had 2 bases not matched to a gene; V was cut back by 0 bases and J by 11 bases. CDR1 is SGHNT, CDR2 YYREEE, per germline (reference sequence). The CDR3 covers 13 residues. The CDR3 sequence: CASSLELAGQQFF. Here the CDR3 DNA reads TGTGCCAGCAGCTTGGAACTAGCGGGGCAGCAGTTCTTC. The full variable domain, its missing parts supplied by reference TRBV5-4 and TRBJ2-1, is ETGVTQSPTHLIKTRGQQVTLRCSSQSGHNTVSWYQQALGQGPQFIFQYYREEENGRGNFPPRFSGLQFPNYSSELNVNALELDDSALYLCASSLELAGQQFFGPGTRLTVL.

This clone appeared a single time. V and J are TRBV5-5 and TRBJ1-1; TRBD1 agrees at 7 bases. Trimming cost V 0 bases and J 1 base; bases outside gene matches: 0. CDR1 and CDR2 from the germline V gene are SGHKS and YYEKEE (reference sequence). The CDR3 extends over 14 amino acids. CDR3 bases: TGTGCCAGCAGCTTGGACAGGGGGAACACTGAAGCTTTCTTT. This encodes CASSLDRGNTEAFF.